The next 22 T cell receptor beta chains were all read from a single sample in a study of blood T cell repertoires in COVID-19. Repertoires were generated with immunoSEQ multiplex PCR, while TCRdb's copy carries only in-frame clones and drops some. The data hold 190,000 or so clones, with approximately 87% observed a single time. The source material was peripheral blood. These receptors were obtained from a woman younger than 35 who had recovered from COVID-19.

The CDR3: CASSYLGSVGNYGYTF. For the CDR3, the DNA is TGTGCCAGCAGTTACTTAGGGAGCGTAGGCAACTATGGCTACACCTTC. V gene TRBV6-5 combines with J gene TRBJ1-2; D is uncertain. Germline values: CDR1 MNHEY, CDR2 SVGAGI. This CDR3 spans 16 amino acids. V lost 1 base, J lost 2 bases, and 14 bases lay in between.

For the CDR3, the DNA is TGTGCCAGCAGTGAGAGGAGGGCTAGCGGGAGCGCCGAGCAGTACGTC. Encoded protein: CASSERRASGSAEQYV. The chain carries TRBV2 and TRBJ2-7, with 10 bases that match TRBD2. V lost 3 bases, J lost 6 bases, and 11 bases stayed unmatched. CDR3 length: 16 residues. CDR1 and CDR2 from the germline V gene are SNHLY and FYNNEI.

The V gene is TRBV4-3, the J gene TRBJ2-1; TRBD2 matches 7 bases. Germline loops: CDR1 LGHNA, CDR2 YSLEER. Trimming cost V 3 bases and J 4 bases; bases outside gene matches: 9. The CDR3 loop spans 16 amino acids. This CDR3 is CASSHATSANYNEQFF. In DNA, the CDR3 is TGCGCCAGCAGCCATGCAACTAGCGCCAATTACAATGAGCAGTTCTTC.

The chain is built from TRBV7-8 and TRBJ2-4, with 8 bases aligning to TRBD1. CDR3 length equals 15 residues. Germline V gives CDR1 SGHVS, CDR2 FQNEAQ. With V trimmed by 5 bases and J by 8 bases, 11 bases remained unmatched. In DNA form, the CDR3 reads TGTGCCAGCAGCGAACGGGACAGGCACTCGGACATTCAGTACTTC. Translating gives CASSERDRHSDIQYF.

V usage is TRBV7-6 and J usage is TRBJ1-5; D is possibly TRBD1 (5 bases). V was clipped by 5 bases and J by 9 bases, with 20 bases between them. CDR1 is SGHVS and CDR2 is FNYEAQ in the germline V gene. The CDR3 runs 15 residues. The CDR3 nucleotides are TGTGCCAGCAGCCCCGACTCTCAGTCAAGGGGGCCCCAGCATTTT. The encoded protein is CASSPDSQSRGPQHF.

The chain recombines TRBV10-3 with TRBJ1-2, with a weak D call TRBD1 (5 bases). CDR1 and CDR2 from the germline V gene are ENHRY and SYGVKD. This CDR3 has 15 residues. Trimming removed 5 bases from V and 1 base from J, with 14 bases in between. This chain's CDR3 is CAISHSIGVNYGYTF. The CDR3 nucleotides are TGTGCCATCAGTCATTCAATAGGGGTTAACTATGGCTACACCTTC.

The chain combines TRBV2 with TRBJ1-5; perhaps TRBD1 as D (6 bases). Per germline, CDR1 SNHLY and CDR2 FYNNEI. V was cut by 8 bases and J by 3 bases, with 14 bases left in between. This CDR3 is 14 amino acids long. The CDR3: CASAGQPTNQPQHF. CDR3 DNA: TGTGCCAGCGCCGGACAGCCCACCAATCAGCCCCAGCATTTT.

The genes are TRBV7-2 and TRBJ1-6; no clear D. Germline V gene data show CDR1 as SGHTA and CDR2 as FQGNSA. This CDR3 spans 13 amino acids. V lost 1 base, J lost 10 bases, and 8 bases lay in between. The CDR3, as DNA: TGTGCCAGCAGCTTAGACTCTTCGTCACCCCTCCACTTT. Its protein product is CASSLDSSSPLHF.

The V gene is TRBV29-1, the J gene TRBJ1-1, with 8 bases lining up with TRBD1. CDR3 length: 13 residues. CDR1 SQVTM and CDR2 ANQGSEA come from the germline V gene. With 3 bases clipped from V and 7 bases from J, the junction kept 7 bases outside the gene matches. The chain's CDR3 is CSVEDRESDEAFF. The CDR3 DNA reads TGCAGCGTTGAGGACAGGGAATCGGATGAAGCTTTCTTT.

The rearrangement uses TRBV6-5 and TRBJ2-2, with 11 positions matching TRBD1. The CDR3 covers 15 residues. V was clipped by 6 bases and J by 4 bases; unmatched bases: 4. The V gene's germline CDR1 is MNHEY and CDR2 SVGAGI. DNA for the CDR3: TGTGCCAGCAGCACCGGGACAGGGGGCACCGGGGAGCTGTTTTTT. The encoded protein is CASSTGTGGTGELFF.

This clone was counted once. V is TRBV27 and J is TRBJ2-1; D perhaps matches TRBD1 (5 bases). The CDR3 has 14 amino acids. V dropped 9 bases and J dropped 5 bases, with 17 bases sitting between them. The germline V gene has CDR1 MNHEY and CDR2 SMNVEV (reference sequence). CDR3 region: CASRPRALNNEQFF. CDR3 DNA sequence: TGTGCCAGTAGGCCCAGGGCCCTAAACAATGAGCAGTTCTTC.

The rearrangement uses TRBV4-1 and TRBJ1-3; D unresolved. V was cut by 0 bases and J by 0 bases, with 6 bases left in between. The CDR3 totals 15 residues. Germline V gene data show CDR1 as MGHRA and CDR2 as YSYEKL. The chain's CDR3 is CASSQDSSSGNTIYF. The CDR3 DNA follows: TGCGCCAGCAGCCAAGATTCATCCTCTGGAAACACCATATATTTT.

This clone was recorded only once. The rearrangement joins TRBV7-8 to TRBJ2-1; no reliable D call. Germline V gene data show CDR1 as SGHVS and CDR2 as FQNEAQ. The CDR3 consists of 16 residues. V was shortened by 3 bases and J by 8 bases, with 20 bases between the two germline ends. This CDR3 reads CASSFHRLGAGYEQFF. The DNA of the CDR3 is TGTGCCAGCAGCTTCCATAGACTCGGCGCCGGTTATGAGCAGTTCTTC.

In nucleotides, the CDR3 is TGCAGTGCTAGTTCCAGGGTGCGGACTGAAGCTTTCTTT. Its protein is CSASSRVRTEAFF. The chain recombines TRBV20-1 with TRBJ1-1; a possible D gene is TRBD1 (5 bases). The V end lost 3 bases, the J end lost 5 bases, and 13 bases lay between the germline ends. The CDR3 runs 13 residues. The germline V gene has CDR1 DFQATT and CDR2 SNEGSKA (reference sequence).

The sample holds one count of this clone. CDR3 DNA: TGTGCCAGCAGGCCAGGGTACTCCTACGAGCAGTACTTC. Translation gives CASRPGYSYEQYF. The chain is built from TRBV5-6 and TRBJ2-7; tentative D call: TRBD1 (5 bases). This CDR3 is built from 13 residues. The V end lost 5 bases, the J end lost 0 bases, and 9 bases lay between the germline ends. Germline CDR1 and CDR2: SGHDT and YYEEEE.

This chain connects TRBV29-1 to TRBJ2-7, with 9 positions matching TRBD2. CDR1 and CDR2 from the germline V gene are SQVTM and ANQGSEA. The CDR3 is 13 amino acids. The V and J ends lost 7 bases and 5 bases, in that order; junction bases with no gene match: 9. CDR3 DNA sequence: TGCAGCGCGCGATCCGGGACTAGCAACGAGCAGTACGTC. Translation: CSARSGTSNEQYV.

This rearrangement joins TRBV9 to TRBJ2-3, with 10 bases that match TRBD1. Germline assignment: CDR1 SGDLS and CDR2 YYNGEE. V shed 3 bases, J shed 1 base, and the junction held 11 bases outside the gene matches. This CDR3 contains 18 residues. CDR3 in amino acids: CASSGGLAGTGGTDTQYF. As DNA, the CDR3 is TGTGCCAGCAGCGGGGGGCTGGCGGGGACAGGGGGCACAGATACGCAGTATTTT.

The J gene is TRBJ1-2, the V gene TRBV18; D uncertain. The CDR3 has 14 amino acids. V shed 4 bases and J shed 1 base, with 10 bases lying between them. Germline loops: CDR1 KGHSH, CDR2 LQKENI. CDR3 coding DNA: TGTGCCAGCTCACGCCCCGCGGGTAACTATGGCTACACCTTC. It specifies CASSRPAGNYGYTF.

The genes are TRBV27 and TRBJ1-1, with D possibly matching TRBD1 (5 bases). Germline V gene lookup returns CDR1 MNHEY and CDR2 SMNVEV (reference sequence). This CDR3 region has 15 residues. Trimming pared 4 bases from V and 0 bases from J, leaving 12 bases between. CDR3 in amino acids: CASSSGGGLNTEAFF. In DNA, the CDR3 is TGTGCCAGCAGTTCGGGGGGAGGTCTGAACACTGAAGCTTTCTTT.

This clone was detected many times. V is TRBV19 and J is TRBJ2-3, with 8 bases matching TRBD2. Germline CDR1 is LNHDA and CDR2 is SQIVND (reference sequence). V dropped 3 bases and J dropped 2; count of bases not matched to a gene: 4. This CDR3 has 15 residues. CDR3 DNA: TGTGCCAGTAGTATGTTGCGGGGGGCCACAGATACGCAGTATTTT. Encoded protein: CASSMLRGATDTQYF.

This chain's CDR3 is CASKDRENSPLHF. As DNA, the CDR3 is TGTGCCAGCAAAGACAGGGAGAATTCACCCCTCCACTTT. The chain is built from TRBV7-9 and TRBJ1-6, with 7 positions matching TRBD1. The CDR3 length is 13 residues. Germline CDR1 SEHNR, CDR2 FQNEAQ (reference sequence). V shed 7 bases, J shed 7 bases, and the junction held 4 bases outside the gene matches.

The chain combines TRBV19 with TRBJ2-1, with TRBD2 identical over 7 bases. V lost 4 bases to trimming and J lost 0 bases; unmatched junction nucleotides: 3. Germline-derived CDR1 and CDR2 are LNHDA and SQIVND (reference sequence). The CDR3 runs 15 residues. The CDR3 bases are TGTGCCAGTAGTACGGGACTACACTCCTACAATGAGCAGTTCTTC. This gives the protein CASSTGLHSYNEQFF.